This TCR beta chain comes out of a study of shared clonotypes between healthy human individuals. Assay: immunoSEQ multiplex PCR; the TCRdb copy retains only in-frame clones and omits some. The profile shows 1,500,000 or so clones, approximately 98.5% of them singletons. The germline V gene has CDR1 SGDLS and CDR2 YYNGEE. The CDR3 runs 15 residues. Deletions cut 4 bases from V and 1 base from J, with 9 bases between. The sequenced sample was naive CD4+ T cells sorted from blood. The subset was: CD45RA+ positively selected. This receptor was identified in a man under 40 in good health. The J gene is TRBJ2-6, the V gene TRBV9; D remains unclear. This chain's CDR3 is CASSSIGSGANVLTF. The CDR3 coding sequence is TGTGCCAGCAGCTCTATAGGGTCTGGGGCCAACGTCCTGACTTTC.